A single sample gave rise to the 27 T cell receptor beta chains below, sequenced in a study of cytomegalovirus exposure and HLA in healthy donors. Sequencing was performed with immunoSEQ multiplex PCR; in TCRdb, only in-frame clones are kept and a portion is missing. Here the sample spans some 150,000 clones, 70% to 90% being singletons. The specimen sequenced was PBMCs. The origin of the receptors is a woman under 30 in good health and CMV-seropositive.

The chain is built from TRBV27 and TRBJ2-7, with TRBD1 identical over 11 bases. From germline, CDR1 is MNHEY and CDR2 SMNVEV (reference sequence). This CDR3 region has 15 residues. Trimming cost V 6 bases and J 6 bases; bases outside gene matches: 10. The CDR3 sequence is CASRDPPGQGGEQYF. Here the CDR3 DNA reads TGTGCCAGCAGGGACCCACCGGGACAGGGGGGCGAGCAGTACTTC.

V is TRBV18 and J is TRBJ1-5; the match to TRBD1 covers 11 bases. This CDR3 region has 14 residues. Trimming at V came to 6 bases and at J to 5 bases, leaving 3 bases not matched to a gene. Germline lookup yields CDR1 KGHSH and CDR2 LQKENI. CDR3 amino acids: CASSRTGGDQPQHF. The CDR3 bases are TGTGCCAGCTCTCGGACAGGGGGCGATCAGCCCCAGCATTTT.

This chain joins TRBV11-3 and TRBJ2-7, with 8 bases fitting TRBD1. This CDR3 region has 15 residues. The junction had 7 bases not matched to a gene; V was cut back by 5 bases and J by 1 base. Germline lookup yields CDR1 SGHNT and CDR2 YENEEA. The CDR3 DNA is TGTGCCAGCAGCGAAATAAGACAGGGGTCCTACGAGCAGTACTTC. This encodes CASSEIRQGSYEQYF.

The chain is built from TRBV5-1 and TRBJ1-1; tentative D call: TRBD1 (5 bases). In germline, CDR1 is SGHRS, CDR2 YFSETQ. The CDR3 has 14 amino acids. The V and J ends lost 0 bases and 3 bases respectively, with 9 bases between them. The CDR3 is CASSLAQQDTEAFF. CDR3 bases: TGCGCCAGCAGCTTGGCCCAACAGGACACTGAAGCTTTCTTT.

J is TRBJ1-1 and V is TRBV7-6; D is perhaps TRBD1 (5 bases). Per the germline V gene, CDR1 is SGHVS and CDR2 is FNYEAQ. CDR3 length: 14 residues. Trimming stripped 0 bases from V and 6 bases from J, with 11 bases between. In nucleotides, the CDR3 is TGTGCCAGCAGCTTAGCGGCAGGGATCTCTGAAGCTTTCTTT. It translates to CASSLAAGISEAFF. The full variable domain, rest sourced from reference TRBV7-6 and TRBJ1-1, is GAGVSQSPRYKVTKRGQDVALRCDPISGHVSLYWYRQALGQGPEFLTYFNYEAQQDKSGLPNDRFSAERPEGSISTLTIQRTEQRDSAMYRCASSLAAGISEAFFGQGTRLTVV.

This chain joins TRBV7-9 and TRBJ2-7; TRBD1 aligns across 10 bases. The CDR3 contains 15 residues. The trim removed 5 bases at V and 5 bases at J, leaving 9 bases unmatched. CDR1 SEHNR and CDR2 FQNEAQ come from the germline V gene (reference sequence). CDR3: CASSPGQGDVDEQYF. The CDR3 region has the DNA TGTGCCAGCAGCCCCGGACAGGGGGACGTCGACGAGCAGTACTTC.

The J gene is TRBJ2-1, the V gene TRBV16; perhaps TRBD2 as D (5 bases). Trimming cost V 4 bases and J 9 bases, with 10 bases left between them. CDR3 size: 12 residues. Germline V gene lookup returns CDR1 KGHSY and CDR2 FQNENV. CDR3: CASSPLAGEQFF. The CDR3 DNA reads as TGTGCCAGCAGCCCACTGGCGGGTGAGCAGTTCTTC.

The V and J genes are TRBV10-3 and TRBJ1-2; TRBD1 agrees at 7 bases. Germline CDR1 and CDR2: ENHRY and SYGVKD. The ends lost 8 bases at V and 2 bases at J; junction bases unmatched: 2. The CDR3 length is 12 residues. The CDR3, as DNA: TGTGCCATCCAGGGACAGAACTATGGCTACACCTTC. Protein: CAIQGQNYGYTF.

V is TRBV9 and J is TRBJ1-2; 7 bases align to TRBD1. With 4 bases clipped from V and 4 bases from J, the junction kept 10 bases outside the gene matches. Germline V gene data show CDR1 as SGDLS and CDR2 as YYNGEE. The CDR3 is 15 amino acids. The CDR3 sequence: CASSLTTGHGYGYTF. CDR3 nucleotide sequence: TGTGCCAGCAGCCTTACGACAGGGCACGGCTATGGCTACACCTTC.

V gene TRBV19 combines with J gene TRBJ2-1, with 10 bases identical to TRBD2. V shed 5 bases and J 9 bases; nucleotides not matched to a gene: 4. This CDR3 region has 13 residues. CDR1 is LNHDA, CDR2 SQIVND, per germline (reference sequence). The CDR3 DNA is TGTGCCAGTAGTCGCCTAGCGGGAGTTGAGCAGTTCTTC. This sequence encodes CASSRLAGVEQFF.

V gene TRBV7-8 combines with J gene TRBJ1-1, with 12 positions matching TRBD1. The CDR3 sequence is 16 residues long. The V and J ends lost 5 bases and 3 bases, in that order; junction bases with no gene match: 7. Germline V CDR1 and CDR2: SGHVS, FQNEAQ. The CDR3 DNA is TGTGCCAGCAGCCCCGGGACAGGGGGCGCGTACACTGAAGCTTTCTTT. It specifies CASSPGTGGAYTEAFF.

The CDR3 region is CSVEYRGGNTEAFF. For the CDR3, the DNA is TGCAGCGTTGAATACAGGGGGGGGAACACTGAAGCTTTCTTT. The chain is built from TRBV29-1 and TRBJ1-1, with TRBD1 matching 8 bases. This CDR3 region has 14 residues. V was clipped by 2 bases and J by 1 base; unmatched bases: 3. The germline V gene encodes CDR1 SQVTM and CDR2 ANQGSEA.

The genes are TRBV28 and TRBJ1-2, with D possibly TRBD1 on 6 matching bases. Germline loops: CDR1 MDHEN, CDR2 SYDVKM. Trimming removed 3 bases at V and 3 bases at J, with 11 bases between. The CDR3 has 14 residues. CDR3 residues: CASSFADRYYGYTF. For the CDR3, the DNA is TGTGCCAGCAGTTTCGCTGACAGGTACTATGGCTACACCTTC.

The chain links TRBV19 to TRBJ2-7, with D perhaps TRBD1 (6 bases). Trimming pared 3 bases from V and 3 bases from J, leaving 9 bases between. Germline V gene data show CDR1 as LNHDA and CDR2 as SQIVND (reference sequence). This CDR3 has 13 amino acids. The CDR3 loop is CASSMNRDYEQYF. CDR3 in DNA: TGTGCCAGTAGTATGAACAGGGACTACGAGCAGTACTTC.

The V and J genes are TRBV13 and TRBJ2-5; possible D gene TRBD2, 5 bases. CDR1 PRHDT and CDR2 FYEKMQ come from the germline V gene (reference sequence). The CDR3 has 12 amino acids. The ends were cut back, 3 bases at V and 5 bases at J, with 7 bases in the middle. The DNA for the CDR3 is TGTGCCAGCAGCTTTACGGGGGAGACCCAGTACTTC. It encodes CASSFTGETQYF. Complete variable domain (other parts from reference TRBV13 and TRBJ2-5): AAGVIQSPRHLIKEKRETATLKCYPIPRHDTVYWYQQGPGQDPQFLISFYEKMQSDKGSIPDRFSAQQFSDYHSELNMSSLELGDSALYFCASSFTGETQYFGPGTRLLVL.

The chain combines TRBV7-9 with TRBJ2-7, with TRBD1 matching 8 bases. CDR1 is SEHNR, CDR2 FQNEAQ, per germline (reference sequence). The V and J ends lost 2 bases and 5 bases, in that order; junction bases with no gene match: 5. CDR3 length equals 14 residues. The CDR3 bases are TGTGCCAGCAGCTTAAGTCAGGGGGCGGACGAGCAGTACTTC. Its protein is CASSLSQGADEQYF.

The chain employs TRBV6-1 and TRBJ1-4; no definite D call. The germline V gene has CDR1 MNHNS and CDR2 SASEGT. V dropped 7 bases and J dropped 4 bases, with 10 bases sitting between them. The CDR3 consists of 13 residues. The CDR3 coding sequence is TGTGCCAGCAATACAGATTTTAATGAAAAACTGTTTTTT. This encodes CASNTDFNEKLFF.

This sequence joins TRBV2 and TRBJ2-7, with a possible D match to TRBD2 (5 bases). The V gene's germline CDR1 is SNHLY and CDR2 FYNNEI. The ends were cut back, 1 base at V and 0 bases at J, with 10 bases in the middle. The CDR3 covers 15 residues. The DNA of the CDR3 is TGTGCCAGCAGTGAAGGTAGCGCCAACTCCTACGAGCAGTACTTC. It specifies CASSEGSANSYEQYF.

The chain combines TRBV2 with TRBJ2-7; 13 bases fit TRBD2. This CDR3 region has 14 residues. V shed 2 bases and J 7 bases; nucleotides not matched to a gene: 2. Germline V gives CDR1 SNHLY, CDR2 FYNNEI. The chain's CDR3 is CASSELGLAGEQYF. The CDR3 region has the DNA TGTGCCAGCAGTGAATTGGGACTAGCGGGAGAGCAGTACTTC.

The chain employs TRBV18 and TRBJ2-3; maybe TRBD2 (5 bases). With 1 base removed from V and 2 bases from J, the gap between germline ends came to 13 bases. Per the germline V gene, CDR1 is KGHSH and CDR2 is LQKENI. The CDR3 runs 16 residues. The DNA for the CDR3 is TGTGCCAGCTCACCACGGGAGTTCGAGTTCACAGATACGCAGTATTTT. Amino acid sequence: CASSPREFEFTDTQYF.

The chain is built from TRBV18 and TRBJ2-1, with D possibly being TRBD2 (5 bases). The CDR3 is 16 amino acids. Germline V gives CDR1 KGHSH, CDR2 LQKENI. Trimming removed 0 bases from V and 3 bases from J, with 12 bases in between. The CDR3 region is CASSPPEAWLYNEQFF. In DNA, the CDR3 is TGTGCCAGCTCACCACCGGAGGCCTGGCTCTACAATGAGCAGTTCTTC.

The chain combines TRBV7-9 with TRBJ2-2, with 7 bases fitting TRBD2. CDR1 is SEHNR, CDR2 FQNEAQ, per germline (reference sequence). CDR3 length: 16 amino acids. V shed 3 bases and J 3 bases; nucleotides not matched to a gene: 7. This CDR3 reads CASSLTEAGHTGELFF. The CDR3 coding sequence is TGTGCCAGCAGCTTGACTGAAGCGGGACACACCGGGGAGCTGTTTTTT.

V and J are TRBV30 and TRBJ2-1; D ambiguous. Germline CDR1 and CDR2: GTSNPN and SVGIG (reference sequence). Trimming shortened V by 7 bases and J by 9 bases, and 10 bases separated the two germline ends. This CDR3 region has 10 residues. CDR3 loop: CASGGSEQFF. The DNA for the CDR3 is TGTGCCTCGGGTGGTAGTGAGCAGTTCTTC.

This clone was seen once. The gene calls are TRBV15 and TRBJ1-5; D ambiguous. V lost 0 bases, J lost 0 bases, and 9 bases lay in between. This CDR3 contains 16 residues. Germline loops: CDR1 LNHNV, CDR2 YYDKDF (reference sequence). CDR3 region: CATSRDRRYSNQPQHF. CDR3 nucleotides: TGTGCCACCAGCAGAGATCGCAGATATAGCAATCAGCCCCAGCATTTT.

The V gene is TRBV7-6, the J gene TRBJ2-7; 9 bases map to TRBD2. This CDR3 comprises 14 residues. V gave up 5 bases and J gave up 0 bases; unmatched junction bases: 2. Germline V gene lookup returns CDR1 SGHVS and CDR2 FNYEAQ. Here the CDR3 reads CASSPTSGSYEQYF. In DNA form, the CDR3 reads TGTGCCAGCAGCCCGACTAGCGGCTCCTACGAGCAGTACTTC.

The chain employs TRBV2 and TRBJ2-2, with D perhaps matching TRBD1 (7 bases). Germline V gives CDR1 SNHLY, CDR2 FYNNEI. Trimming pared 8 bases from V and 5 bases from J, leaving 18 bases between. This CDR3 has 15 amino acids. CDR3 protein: CASSLGPGGTGELFF. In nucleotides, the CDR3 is TGTGCCAGCTCCCTAGGACCAGGGGGGACCGGGGAGCTGTTTTTT.

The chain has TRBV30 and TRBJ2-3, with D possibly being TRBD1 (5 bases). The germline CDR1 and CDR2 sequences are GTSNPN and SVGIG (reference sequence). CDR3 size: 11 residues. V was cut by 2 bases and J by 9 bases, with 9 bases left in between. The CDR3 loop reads CAWSPGPTQYF. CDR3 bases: TGTGCCTGGAGTCCAGGGCCAACGCAGTATTTT.